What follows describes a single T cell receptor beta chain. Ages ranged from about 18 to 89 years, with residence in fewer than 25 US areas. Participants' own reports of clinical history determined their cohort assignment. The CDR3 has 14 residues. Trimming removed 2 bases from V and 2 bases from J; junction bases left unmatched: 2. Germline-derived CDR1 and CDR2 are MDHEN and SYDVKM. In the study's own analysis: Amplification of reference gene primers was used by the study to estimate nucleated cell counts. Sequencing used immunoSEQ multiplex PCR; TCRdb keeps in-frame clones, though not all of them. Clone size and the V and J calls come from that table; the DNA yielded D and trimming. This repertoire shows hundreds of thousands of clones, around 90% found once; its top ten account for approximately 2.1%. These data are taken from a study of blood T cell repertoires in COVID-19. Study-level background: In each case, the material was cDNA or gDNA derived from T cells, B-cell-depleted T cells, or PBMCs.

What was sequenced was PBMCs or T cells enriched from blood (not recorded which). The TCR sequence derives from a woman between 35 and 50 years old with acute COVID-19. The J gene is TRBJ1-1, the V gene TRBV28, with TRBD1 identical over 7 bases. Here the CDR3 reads CASSLRTGNTEAFF. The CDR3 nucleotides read TGTGCCAGCAGTTTACGGACAGGTAACACTGAAGCTTTCTTT.